Listed below are T cell receptor beta chains from one sample, sequenced in a study of T cells in pancreatic ductal adenocarcinoma. Method: immunoSEQ multiplex PCR; TCRdb's copy keeps in-frame clones and lacks some. The sample includes about 98,000 clones, about 95% seen only once; the top ten take approximately 3.1%. Material for sequencing was PBMCs. These receptor sequences come from a human donor with pancreatic ductal adenocarcinoma. Each CDR3 is given with its conserved first and last residue. Each record gives: CDR3 protein, J gene, V gene.

CDR3aa: CASSWGGVAAGELFF; j_gene: TRBJ2-2; v_gene: TRBV7-3
CDR3aa: CAISGSPDTQYF; j_gene: TRBJ2-3; v_gene: TRBV10-3
CDR3aa: CAWSAGQVQETQYF; j_gene: TRBJ2-5; v_gene: TRBV30
CDR3aa: CAWRRGWTSGSLSSTDTQYF; j_gene: TRBJ2-3; v_gene: TRBV30
CDR3aa: CASSVEYEQYF; j_gene: TRBJ2-7; v_gene: TRBV2
CDR3aa: CASGRTSGGVTGELFF; j_gene: TRBJ2-2; v_gene: TRBV12-5
CDR3aa: CASSLLAGETQYF; j_gene: TRBJ2-5; v_gene: TRBV5-4
CDR3aa: CASSSNGLAGVYEQYF; j_gene: TRBJ2-7; v_gene: TRBV5-1
CDR3aa: CASSPDETGAYEQYF; j_gene: TRBJ2-7; v_gene: TRBV18
CDR3aa: CASSIGSSGSGANVLTF; j_gene: TRBJ2-6; v_gene: TRBV19
CDR3aa: CASSLTGEDTEAFF; j_gene: TRBJ1-1; v_gene: TRBV28
CDR3aa: CASSSMDRVYGYTF; j_gene: TRBJ1-2; v_gene: TRBV13
CDR3aa: CASSQVGTSGGVYNEQFF; j_gene: TRBJ2-1; v_gene: TRBV4-3
CDR3aa: CASSLQGWDTQYF; j_gene: TRBJ2-3; v_gene: TRBV27
CDR3aa: CARTQGGVVSFGTGELFF; j_gene: TRBJ2-2; v_gene: TRBV30
CDR3aa: CASSFDRADGYTF; j_gene: TRBJ1-2; v_gene: TRBV19
CDR3aa: CASSLFSGGNNEQFF; j_gene: TRBJ2-1; v_gene: TRBV5-1
CDR3aa: CAWSCYRSNQPQHF; j_gene: TRBJ1-5; v_gene: TRBV30
CDR3aa: CASSLGGFSYEQYF; j_gene: TRBJ2-7; v_gene: TRBV5-1
CDR3aa: CASTQRGGQGEKLFF; j_gene: TRBJ1-4; v_gene: TRBV5-1
CDR3aa: CATSTATYEQYF; j_gene: TRBJ2-7; v_gene: TRBV6-6
CDR3aa: CASSLVSNQEQFF; j_gene: TRBJ2-1; v_gene: TRBV11-2
CDR3aa: CASSSIELTEAFF; j_gene: TRBJ1-1; v_gene: TRBV11-2
CDR3aa: CASSLAGTQETQYF; j_gene: TRBJ2-5; v_gene: TRBV5-4
CDR3aa: CASSTSGTYNEQFF; j_gene: TRBJ2-1; v_gene: TRBV5-1
CDR3aa: CASSEADSPTGELFF; j_gene: TRBJ2-2; v_gene: TRBV7-8
CDR3aa: CASQHMGPNTGELFF; j_gene: TRBJ2-2; v_gene: TRBV4-1
CDR3aa: CASKSSLASGELFF; j_gene: TRBJ2-2; v_gene: TRBV2
CDR3aa: CASSLWRDTDTQYF; j_gene: TRBJ2-3; v_gene: TRBV5-4
CDR3aa: CAWTTGLSGNTIYF; j_gene: TRBJ1-3; v_gene: TRBV30
CDR3aa: CASREGTEAFF; j_gene: TRBJ1-1; v_gene: TRBV6-5
CDR3aa: CSVETGGETQYF; j_gene: TRBJ2-5; v_gene: TRBV29-1
CDR3aa: CASSSGVGTPYEQYF; j_gene: TRBJ2-7; v_gene: TRBV5-1
CDR3aa: CASSLDRLGDTQYF; j_gene: TRBJ2-3; v_gene: TRBV7-8
CDR3aa: CASTGLEINEQFF; j_gene: TRBJ2-1; v_gene: TRBV19
CDR3aa: CASSLEPPGSGAEQYF; j_gene: TRBJ2-7; v_gene: TRBV11-2
CDR3aa: CSVGLLADPYNEQFF; j_gene: TRBJ2-1; v_gene: TRBV29-1